The 20 T cell receptor beta chains presented below share a single source sample, sequenced in a study of OX40 agonist ivuxolimab in advanced cancers. Profiling relied on immunoSEQ multiplex PCR, and the TCRdb table lists in-frame clones only, not all of them. The sample has fewer than 65,000 clones; more than 65% are singletons. Sequenced here: CD4+ or CD8+ T cells sorted from blood, sampled in a trial of the OX40 agonist ivuxolimab. The source of these receptors is an adult with an advanced solid tumor such as melanoma, head and neck, liver or kidney cancer.

This chain uses TRBV28 with TRBJ2-1, with D possibly TRBD2 on 7 matching bases. In germline, CDR1 is MDHEN, CDR2 SYDVKM. The CDR3 is made up of 13 amino acids. Trimming took 8 bases from V and 8 from J, leaving 16 bases between them. The CDR3 region has the DNA TGTGCCAGCTCGTCAGGGGCGGGAGATGAGCAGTTCTTC. It specifies CASSSGAGDEQFF.

The chain is built from TRBV28 and TRBJ2-5; D gene uncertain. The CDR3 has 15 amino acids. Trimming pared 5 bases from V and 2 bases from J, leaving 15 bases between. The germline V gene encodes CDR1 MDHEN and CDR2 SYDVKM. The CDR3 loop is CASSTKELGQETQYF. The DNA of the CDR3 is TGTGCCAGCAGTACGAAGGAATTGGGACAAGAGACCCAGTACTTC.

The rearrangement uses TRBV10-3 and TRBJ1-1; D remains unclear. Germline V gene data show CDR1 as ENHRY and CDR2 as SYGVKD. The CDR3 length is 13 residues. V was pared by 4 bases and J by 2 bases, with 8 bases between. CDR3 region: CAISVNTNTEAFF. DNA for the CDR3: TGTGCCATCAGTGTAAACACAAACACTGAAGCTTTCTTT.

The count of this clone is one. The chain is built from TRBV5-1 and TRBJ2-3; no reliable D call. Trimming took 0 bases from V and 2 from J, leaving 16 bases between them. The CDR3 has 17 residues. CDR1 and CDR2 from the germline V gene are SGHRS and YFSETQ. CDR3 sequence reads: CASSLAFPLYSTDTQYF. The CDR3 DNA reads TGCGCCAGCAGCTTGGCATTCCCCCTGTATTCCACAGATACGCAGTATTTT.

The V call is TRBV7-6, the J call TRBJ2-7; TRBD2 matches at 14 bases. The germline gives CDR1 SGHVS, CDR2 FNYEAQ. V trimming: 0 bases; J trimming: 1 base; junction bases outside the gene matches: 8. The length of the CDR3 is 19 residues. CDR3 region: CASSLASGLAGEWSYEQYF. The CDR3 DNA reads as TGTGCCAGCAGCTTAGCGTCGGGACTAGCGGGAGAGTGGTCCTACGAGCAGTACTTC.

The chain carries TRBV29-1 and TRBJ2-7, with D unclear. CDR1 SQVTM and CDR2 ANQGSEA come from the germline V gene. V shed 7 bases and J shed 5 bases, with 12 bases lying between them. CDR3 size: 11 residues. The CDR3 is CSALSGDEQYF. The DNA of the CDR3 is TGCAGCGCCCTGTCAGGAGACGAGCAGTACTTC.

The sample holds one count of this clone. The chain combines TRBV7-3 with TRBJ2-3; possibly TRBD1 for D (6 bases). V gave up 1 base and J gave up 4 bases, with 9 bases separating them. The CDR3 totals 14 residues. Germline V gene lookup returns CDR1 SGHTA and CDR2 FQGTGA. CDR3 protein: CASSLSGGADTQYF. The CDR3 coding sequence is TGTGCCAGCAGCTTAAGTGGGGGCGCAGATACGCAGTATTTT.

CDR3 DNA: TGTGCCAGCAGTGTGACAGACCAAGAGACCCAGTACTTC. Residues: CASSVTDQETQYF. This chain uses TRBV27 with TRBJ2-5; TRBD1 might be the D (5 bases). V lost 5 bases to trimming and J lost 0 bases, with 7 bases between them. Germline lookup yields CDR1 MNHEY and CDR2 SMNVEV (reference sequence). The CDR3 extends over 13 amino acids.

The V call is TRBV12-5, the J call TRBJ1-2; D may be TRBD1 (5 bases). This CDR3 contains 13 residues. Germline lookup yields CDR1 LGHNT and CDR2 FRNRAP. Trimming removed 1 base at V and 4 bases at J, with 7 bases between. As DNA, the CDR3 is TGTGCTAGTGGTTTGGCGGGGGTCTATGGCTACACCTTC. Translated, it gives CASGLAGVYGYTF.

The J gene is TRBJ1-1, the V gene TRBV19; D is uncertain. Germline V gene sequence: CDR1 LNHDA, CDR2 SQIVND (reference sequence). V was shortened by 3 bases and J by 0 bases, with 11 bases between the two germline ends. CDR3 length: 15 residues. The chain's CDR3 is CASSIVTELNTEAFF. The CDR3 DNA follows: TGTGCCAGTAGTATCGTTACAGAATTGAACACTGAAGCTTTCTTT.

As DNA, the CDR3 is TGTGCCAGCAGTTACTCTGGGACTCTCAACGAGCAGTACTTC. It yields the protein CASSYSGTLNEQYF. This chain links TRBV6-5 with TRBJ2-7; TRBD2 is a possible D gene (6 bases). CDR1 MNHEY and CDR2 SVGAGI come from the germline V gene. V gave up 0 bases and J gave up 5 bases, with 11 bases separating them. This CDR3 spans 14 amino acids.

Note on this clone: Its ends do not fully match the called genes, so a read error is possible. The chain carries TRBV7-7 and TRBJ2-3, with D unclear. There are 13 residues in the CDR3. CDR1 is SSHAT and CDR2 is FNYEAQ in the germline V gene (reference sequence). The CDR3 is CASSLRHLDTQYF. The DNA of the CDR3 is TGTGCTAGCAGCTTACGACATCTGGATACGCAGTATTTT.

V is TRBV15 and J is TRBJ1-1; D might be TRBD1 (6 bases). The germline CDR1 and CDR2 sequences are LNHNV and YYDKDF (reference sequence). This CDR3 has 13 residues. V shed 1 base and J shed 4 bases, with 7 bases lying between them. CDR3 sequence (DNA): TGTGCCACCAGCAGAGGAGGGGGCACTGAAGCTTTCTTT. Translation: CATSRGGGTEAFF.

The chain uses TRBV14 and TRBJ2-3; 14 nucleotides agree with TRBD2. Trimming removed 4 bases from V and 5 bases from J; junction bases left unmatched: 2. This CDR3 comprises 15 residues. Germline CDR1 is SGHDN and CDR2 is FVKESK. The CDR3 DNA follows: TGTGCCAGCAGCCCCGGGACTAGCGGGAGAGATACGCAGTATTTT. This codes for CASSPGTSGRDTQYF.

This rearrangement joins TRBV10-3 to TRBJ2-7, with D tentatively TRBD2 (6 bases). V was clipped by 4 bases and J by 2 bases, with 18 bases between them. Germline V CDR1 and CDR2: ENHRY, SYGVKD. This CDR3 comprises 16 residues. The CDR3 DNA reads as TGTGCCATCAGTGGGGGGTTAGCGGAGACAACCTACGAGCAGTACTTC. This encodes CAISGGLAETTYEQYF.

The chain combines TRBV9 with TRBJ2-2; TRBD1 might be the D (6 bases). The CDR3 is 15 amino acids. Per germline, CDR1 SGDLS and CDR2 YYNGEE. V lost 3 bases to trimming and J lost 3 bases, with 12 bases between them. The CDR3 is CASSAAQGHTGELFF. CDR3 DNA sequence: TGTGCCAGCAGCGCCGCTCAGGGGCACACCGGGGAGCTGTTTTTT.

The chain is built from TRBV13 and TRBJ2-7; 10 nucleotides line up with TRBD2. Germline V lookup: CDR1 PRHDT, CDR2 FYEKMQ (reference sequence). The CDR3 spans 13 residues. Germline trimming cut 6 bases from V and 3 bases from J; bases unmatched to any gene: 2. The DNA for the CDR3 is TGTGCCAGCAGACTAGCGGGATACTACGAGCAGTACTTC. Its protein is CASRLAGYYEQYF.

The J gene is TRBJ2-5, the V gene TRBV7-2, with 12 bases identical to TRBD2. CDR1 and CDR2 (germline): SGHTA, FQGNSA. The ends lost 4 bases at V and 5 bases at J; junction bases unmatched: 14. The length of the CDR3 is 18 residues. The CDR3 DNA is TGTGCCAGCAGCTCCCCCTCAGGACTAGCGGGGACAGGGGAGACCCAGTACTTC. Encoded protein: CASSSPSGLAGTGETQYF.

This clone showed up just once. The CDR3 region has the DNA TGTGCCTGGACAGTGACAGGGTATACTGAAGCTTTCTTT. The encoded protein is CAWTVTGYTEAFF. V is TRBV30 and J is TRBJ1-1; 7 bases match TRBD1. CDR1 and CDR2 from the germline V gene are GTSNPN and SVGIG (reference sequence). CDR3 size: 13 residues. The junction had 7 bases not matched to a gene; V was cut back by 4 bases and J by 5 bases.

Only one count was recorded for this clone. The chain has TRBV11-1 and TRBJ2-5, with D unclear. V lost 1 base and J lost 4, with 16 bases in between. CDR3 length equals 16 residues. CDR1 SGHAT and CDR2 FQDESV come from the germline V gene (reference sequence). The CDR3 sequence is CASSLGGVPMGETQYF. DNA for the CDR3: TGTGCCAGCAGCTTAGGCGGAGTCCCGATGGGAGAGACCCAGTACTTC.